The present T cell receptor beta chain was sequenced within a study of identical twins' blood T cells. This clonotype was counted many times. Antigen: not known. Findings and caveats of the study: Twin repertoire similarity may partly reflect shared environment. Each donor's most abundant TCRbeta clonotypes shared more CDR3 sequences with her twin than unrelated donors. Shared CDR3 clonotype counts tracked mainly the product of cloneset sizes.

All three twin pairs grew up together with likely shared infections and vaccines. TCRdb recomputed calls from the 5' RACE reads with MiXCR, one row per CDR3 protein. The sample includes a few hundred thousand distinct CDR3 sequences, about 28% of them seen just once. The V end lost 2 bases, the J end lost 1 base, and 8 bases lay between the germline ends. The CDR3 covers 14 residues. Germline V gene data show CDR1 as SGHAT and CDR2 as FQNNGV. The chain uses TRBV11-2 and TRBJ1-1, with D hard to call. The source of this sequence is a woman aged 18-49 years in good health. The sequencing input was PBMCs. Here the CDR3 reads CASSLNGQNTEAFF. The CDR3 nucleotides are TGTGCCAGCAGCTTAAATGGCCAGAACACTGAAGCTTTCTTT. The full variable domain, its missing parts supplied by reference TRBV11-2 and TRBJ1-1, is EAGVAQSPRYKIIEKRQSVAFWCNPISGHATLYWYQQILGQGPKLLIQFQNNGVVDDSQLPKDRFSAERLKGVDSTLKIQPAKLEDSAVYLCASSLNGQNTEAFFGQGTRLTVV.